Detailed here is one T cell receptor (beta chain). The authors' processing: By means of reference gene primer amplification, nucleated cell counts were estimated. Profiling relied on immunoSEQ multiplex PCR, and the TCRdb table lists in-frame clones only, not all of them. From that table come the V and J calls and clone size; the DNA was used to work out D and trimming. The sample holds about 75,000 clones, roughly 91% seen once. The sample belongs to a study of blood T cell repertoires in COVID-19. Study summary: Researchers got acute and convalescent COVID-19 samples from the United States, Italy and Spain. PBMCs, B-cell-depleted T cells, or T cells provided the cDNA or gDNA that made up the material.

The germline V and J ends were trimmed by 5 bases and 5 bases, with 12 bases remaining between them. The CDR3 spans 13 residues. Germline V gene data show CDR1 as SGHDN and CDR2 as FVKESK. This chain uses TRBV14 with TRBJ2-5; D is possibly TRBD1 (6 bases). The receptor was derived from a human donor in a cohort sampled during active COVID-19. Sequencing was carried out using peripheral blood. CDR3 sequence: CASSLQGPETQYF. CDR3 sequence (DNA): TGTGCCAGCAGCTTACAGGGACCGGAGACCCAGTACTTC. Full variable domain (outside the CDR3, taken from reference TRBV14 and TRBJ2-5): EAGVTQFPSHSVIEKGQTVTLRCDPISGHDNLYWYRRVMGKEIKFLLHFVKESKQDESGMPNNRFLAERTGGTYSTLKVQPAELEDSGVYFCASSLQGPETQYFGPGTRLLVL.